Listed below are T cell receptor beta chains from one sample, sequenced in a study of cytomegalovirus exposure and HLA in healthy donors. Sequencing used immunoSEQ multiplex PCR; TCRdb keeps in-frame clones, though not all of them. Of some 140,000 clones detected, roughly 78% appear once; the ten largest clones hold approximately 4.2%. The sequenced sample consisted of PBMCs. These TCRs come from a man in his fifties or sixties in good health and CMV-seropositive. The CDR3 runs from the conserved cysteine through the conserved F or W. D genes are given only for firm matches. Size values are once, few and many counts, or a class for expanded clones, and some rows have none.

.,TRBD2,TRBV5-4,TRBJ2-7,TGTGCCAGCAGCAGCCAGTGGACTAGCGAGCAGTACTTC,CASSSQWTSEQYF
.,.,TRBV9,TRBJ1-3,TGTGCCAGCAGCGTAGCGGGTGGGGCCGGCAACACCATATATTTT,CASSVAGGAGNTIYF
.,TRBD1,TRBV5-6,TRBJ1-1,TGTGCCAGCAGCACCGACAGGGGGGGTGGCACTGAAGCTTTCTTT,CASSTDRGGGTEAFF
.,.,TRBV27,TRBJ2-7,TGTGCCAGCAGTCTGCTAGGGGAGGCCTACGAGCAGTACTTC,CASSLLGEAYEQYF
.,TRBD1,TRBV18,TRBJ1-1,TGTGCCAGCTCGGGACAGGGAGCCACTGAAGCTTTCTTT,CASSGQGATEAFF
.,.,TRBV5-8,TRBJ2-2,TGTGCCAGCGCCCGCGGGACAGACGACACCGGGGAGCTGTTTTTT,CASARGTDDTGELFF
.,TRBD2,TRBV14,TRBJ2-7,TGTGCCAGCAGCCAAGGTGCTAGCGGGAGTTCCGAGCAGTACTTC,CASSQGASGSSEQYF
.,TRBD2,TRBV19,TRBJ2-6,TGTGCCAGTAGTATGGGCGGGAGGGGTTCTGGGGCCAACGTCCTGACTTTC,CASSMGGRGSGANVLTF
.,TRBD1,TRBV28,TRBJ1-2,TGTGCCAGCAGTTTACCGACAGGGGTTTTTGGCTACACCTTC,CASSLPTGVFGYTF
.,TRBD1,TRBV5-6,TRBJ1-2,TGTGCCAGCAGCCGGACAGGACCCTATGGCTACACCTTC,CASSRTGPYGYTF
.,.,TRBV29-1,TRBJ2-7,TGCAGTGGTCGGGGGAGCTCCTACGAGCAGTACTTC,CSGRGSSYEQYF
few,TRBD1,TRBV6-5,TRBJ1-1,TGTGCCAGCAGTTACGGGACAGGGGTGAACACTGAAGCTTTCTTT,CASSYGTGVNTEAFF
.,TRBD1,TRBV12-5,TRBJ2-1,TGTGCTAGTGGTTTGTTTCGGGGAACAGGGGAACTCTCCTACAATGAGCAGTTCTTC,CASGLFRGTGELSYNEQFF
.,TRBD1,TRBV2,TRBJ1-2,TGTGCCAGCAGGCCCGGGACAGTGAATGGCTACACCTTC,CASRPGTVNGYTF
.,.,TRBV11-3,TRBJ2-5,TGTGCCAGCAGCTTAAGAGGAGAGACCCAGTACTTC,CASSLRGETQYF
.,.,TRBV5-6,TRBJ1-1,TGTGCCAGCACCCTCCCGGGGGGTGAAGCTTTCTTT,CASTLPGGEAFF
.,TRBD1,TRBV28,TRBJ2-2,TGTGCCAGTGGGACAGGGGGCGGTACCGGGGAGCTGTTTTTT,CASGTGGGTGELFF
once,TRBD1,TRBV28,TRBJ1-1,TGTGCCAGCAGTTTCTTACCGGGACAGGGAAACACTGAAGCTTTCTTT,CASSFLPGQGNTEAFF
.,.,TRBV19,TRBJ1-4,TGTGCCAGTTCTGCAACTAATGAAAAACTGTTTTTT,CASSATNEKLFF
.,TRBD1,TRBV2,TRBJ2-2,TGTGCCAGCAGTCGACAGGGGGCGGGGAACACCGGGGAGCTGTTTTTT,CASSRQGAGNTGELFF
.,.,TRBV4-1,TRBJ2-5,TGCGCCAGCAGCCAATGGTTAGCATCAGAGACCCAGTACTTC,CASSQWLASETQYF
few,TRBD1,TRBV10-3,TRBJ2-7,TGTGCCATCAGAGGTACAGGGGGATCCTACGAGCAGTACTTC,CAIRGTGGSYEQYF
.,TRBD1,TRBV6-5,TRBJ2-1,TGTGCCAGCAGTCGAGACAGGGGGCTAAATGAGCAGTTCTTC,CASSRDRGLNEQFF
.,TRBD2,TRBV5-1,TRBJ2-5,TGCGCCAGCAGCTTGGGCACTAGCGGGGGGCCTCAAGAGACCCAGTACTTC,CASSLGTSGGPQETQYF
.,TRBD1,TRBV7-9,TRBJ1-4,TGTGCCAGCAGCTCGATCGACAGGGGGCATGGCTGGGAAAAACTGTTTTTT,CASSSIDRGHGWEKLFF
few,.,TRBV6-4,TRBJ2-1,TGTGCCAGCGTTGAACGGACTCACGGCTACAATGAGCAGTTCTTC,CASVERTHGYNEQFF
.,.,TRBV6-6,TRBJ1-5,TGTGCCAGCAGGGTAGGAGGCCTCAATCAGCCCCAGCATTTT,CASRVGGLNQPQHF
.,.,TRBV15,TRBJ2-7,TGTGCCACCAGGGTGGATCGGGGAATCTCCTACGAGCAGTACTTC,CATRVDRGISYEQYF
.,TRBD1,TRBV7-8,TRBJ1-1,TGTGCCAGCAGCTTGATACAGGGGAGCACTGAAGCTTTCTTT,CASSLIQGSTEAFF
.,.,TRBV9,TRBJ1-1,TGTGCCAGCAGCGTAGAAGGGGCGCCGGCGACTGAAGCTTTCTTT,CASSVEGAPATEAFF
.,.,TRBV7-9,TRBJ1-2,TGTGCCAGCAGCGAGTTGGCAGGGGCTTATGGCTACACCTTC,CASSELAGAYGYTF
.,TRBD1,TRBV28,TRBJ2-7,TGTGCCAGCAGAACCGGGACAGGGGGTCGGTACGAGCAGTACTTC,CASRTGTGGRYEQYF
few,.,TRBV4-3,TRBJ1-2,TGCGCCAGCAGCCAAGACTGGGCCACGGCCTACACCTTC,CASSQDWATAYTF
.,.,TRBV20-1,TRBJ1-1,TGCAGTGCTAAGGCGGTCACTGAAGCTTTCTTT,CSAKAVTEAFF
few,TRBD1,TRBV6-5,TRBJ2-3,TGTGCCAGCACTTTAGACAGGGCAGATACGCAGTATTTT,CASTLDRADTQYF
.,.,TRBV6-5,TRBJ2-7,TGTGCCAGCAGTTACGGGACTCCGGGCTACGAGCAGTACTTC,CASSYGTPGYEQYF
.,TRBD1,TRBV9,TRBJ1-1,TGTGCCAGCAGCTATAGACAGGGGGCTACTGAAGCTTTCTTT,CASSYRQGATEAFF
.,TRBD1,TRBV2,TRBJ2-7,TGTGCCAGCAGTGATGACAGGGCTCTCGAGCAGTACTTC,CASSDDRALEQYF
.,TRBD2,TRBV5-1,TRBJ2-1,TGCGCCAGCAGCATAACTAGCGGGAGGGATCGTGAGCAGTTCTTC,CASSITSGRDREQFF
.,TRBD1,TRBV6-6,TRBJ1-6,TGTGCCAGCAGGGGGACAGCCTATAATTCACCCCTCCACTTT,CASRGTAYNSPLHF
.,TRBD1,TRBV6-1,TRBJ2-7,TGTGCCAGCAGGGAAACCGGGACAGGTGCTTACGAGCAGTACTTC,CASRETGTGAYEQYF
many,.,TRBV5-4,TRBJ1-1,TGTGCCAGCAGCTTGGGTGCAGCCCCCTCGGGTGAAGCTTTCTTT,CASSLGAAPSGEAFF
.,.,TRBV7-9,TRBJ1-2,TGTGCCAGCAGCACTCAGACAGACTATGGCTACACCTTC,CASSTQTDYGYTF
.,.,TRBV6-5,TRBJ2-7,TGTGCCAGCAGTTCCTTTTACGAGCAGTACTTC,CASSSFYEQYF
few,.,TRBV29-1,TRBJ1-3,TGCAGCGCTGAACAGGGAGGCGCTGGAAACACCATATATTTT,CSAEQGGAGNTIYF